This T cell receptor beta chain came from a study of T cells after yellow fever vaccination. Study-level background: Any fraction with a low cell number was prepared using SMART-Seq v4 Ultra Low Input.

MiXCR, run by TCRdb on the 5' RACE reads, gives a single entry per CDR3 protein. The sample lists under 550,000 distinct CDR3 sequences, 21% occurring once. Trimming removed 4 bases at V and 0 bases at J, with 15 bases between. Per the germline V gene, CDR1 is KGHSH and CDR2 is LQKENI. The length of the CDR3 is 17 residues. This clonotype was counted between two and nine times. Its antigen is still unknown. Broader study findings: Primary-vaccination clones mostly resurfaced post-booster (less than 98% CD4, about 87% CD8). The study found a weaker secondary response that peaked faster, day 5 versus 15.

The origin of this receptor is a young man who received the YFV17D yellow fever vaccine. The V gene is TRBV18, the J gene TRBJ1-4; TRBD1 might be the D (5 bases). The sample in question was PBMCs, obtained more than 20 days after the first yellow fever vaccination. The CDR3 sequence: CASSLRQSAATNEKLFF. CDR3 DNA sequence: TGTGCCAGCTCACTTAGACAGTCAGCCGCAACTAATGAAAAACTGTTTTTT.